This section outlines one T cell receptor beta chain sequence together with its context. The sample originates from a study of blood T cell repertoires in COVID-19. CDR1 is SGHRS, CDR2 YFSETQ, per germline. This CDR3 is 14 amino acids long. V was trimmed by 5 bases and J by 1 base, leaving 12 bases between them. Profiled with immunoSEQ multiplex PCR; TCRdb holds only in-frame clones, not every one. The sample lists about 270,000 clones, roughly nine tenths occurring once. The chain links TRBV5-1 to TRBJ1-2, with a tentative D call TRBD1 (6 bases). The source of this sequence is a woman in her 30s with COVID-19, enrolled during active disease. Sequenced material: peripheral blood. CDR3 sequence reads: CASSRSQGNYGYTF. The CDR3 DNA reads TGCGCCAGCAGTCGTTCACAGGGTAACTATGGCTACACCTTC.